This T cell receptor (beta chain) was profiled in a study of T-cell memory formation after mild COVID-19. Study in general: The study found TCR clusters largely donor specific. Overall study findings and caveats: Pre-infection memory showed some responding clones, and this suggested that cross-reactive memory joined.

The CDR3 loop spans 13 amino acids. The germline V and J ends were trimmed by 6 bases and 7 bases, with 15 bases remaining between them. The table lists this clonotype with a few counts. What it binds is not known. Using its own MiXCR run on the 5' RACE reads, TCRdb lists one record per CDR3 protein. This table has under 450,000 distinct CDR3 sequences, about a quarter appearing once. This receptor was taken from an adult woman who had mild COVID-19 (a few samples of this study predate the infection). Cell type and time point are not known. The sequenced material came from PBMCs or a T cell subset sorted from them (not recorded which). The V and J genes are TRBV12-3 or TRBV12-4 and TRBJ1-2, with D possibly matching TRBD1 (6 bases). The CDR3 sequence: CASSPALQGGYTF. CDR3 in DNA: TGTGCCAGCAGCCCAGCCCTACAGGGTGGCTACACCTTC.